This is a list of T cell receptor beta chains from one sample in a study of healthy donors' naive CD4 and CD8 T cells. TCRdb itself ran the reads through MiXCR, one entry per CDR3 protein. The sample records approximately 200,000 distinct CDR3 sequences, 65% to 80% being singletons. The sequenced sample was naive CD4+ and CD8+ T cells sorted from blood, pooled from several donors. The source is a pool of human donors in good health; the sample pools cells from several healthy donors. Each CDR3 is given with its conserved first and last residue. The D gene is left open where the match is weak. Size tells how often a clone was seen (once, few, many) or the class of an expanded clone, and some rows leave it out.

- | TRBJ2-5 | TRBV4-2 | - | TGTGCCAGCAGCCAAGCCCGGGCCTCACAAGAGACCCAGTACTTC | CASSQARASQETQYF
- | TRBJ2-7 | TRBV6-5 | few | TGTGCCAGCAGTTACTATCTAGGCGGCTCCTACGAGCAGTACTTC | CASSYYLGGSYEQYF
- | TRBJ2-1 | TRBV10-3 | - | TGTGCCATCAGCGGGGAGACTGGAGGCTCCTACAATGAGCAGTTCTTC | CAISGETGGSYNEQFF
- | TRBJ1-1 | TRBV30 | few | TGTGCCTGCACCAACCCCAGGGGTTCCCTCCAATCCAACACTGAAGCTTTCTTT | CACTNPRGSLQSNTEAFF
TRBD1 | TRBJ2-1 | TRBV4-1 | once | TGCGCCAGCAGCCAGGGAACGACAGGGGGCAGGGGCAGTGAGCAGTTCTTC | CASSQGTTGGRGSEQFF
TRBD2 | TRBJ2-7 | TRBV4-1 | - | TGCGCCAGCAGCTACGGACTAGCGGGAGTCAACTACGAGCAGTACTTC | CASSYGLAGVNYEQYF
- | TRBJ1-5 | TRBV6-5 | - | TGTGCCAGCAGTTACTGGGAGGGTTCGGAGCCCCAGCATTTT | CASSYWEGSEPQHF
TRBD2 | TRBJ2-2 | TRBV4-3 | - | TGCGCCAGCAGCGGGACTAGCGGGGGTACGACCGGGGAGCTGTTTTTT | CASSGTSGGTTGELFF
- | TRBJ1-5 | TRBV6-5 | - | TGTGCCAGCAGTGTAACCTACCAAGGCAATCAGCCCCAGCATTTT | CASSVTYQGNQPQHF
- | TRBJ2-7 | TRBV6-5 | - | TGTGCCAGCAGCCAATTACAGGGCTACGAGCAGTACTTC | CASSQLQGYEQYF
TRBD1 | TRBJ2-1 | TRBV11-1 | - | TGTGCCAGCAGGTCAACAGGGGGTTCCTACAATGAGCAGTTCTTC | CASRSTGGSYNEQFF
- | TRBJ2-3 | TRBV29-1 | - | TGCAGCGCCCGACCGGACGGCACAGATACGCAGTATTTT | CSARPDGTDTQYF
TRBD1 | TRBJ1-5 | TRBV29-1 | - | TGCAGCGTCTCGGGGACAGGGGGCTCAGATCAGCCCCAGCATTTT | CSVSGTGGSDQPQHF
TRBD1 | TRBJ2-7 | TRBV29-1 | once | TGCAGCTTCCTCCGGGACAGTCACCACGAGCAGTACTTC | CSFLRDSHHEQYF
- | TRBJ1-5 | TRBV19 | - | TGTGCCAGTAGTGGGCAGACTAGCAATCAGCCCCAGCATTTT | CASSGQTSNQPQHF
- | TRBJ2-1 | TRBV15 | - | TGTGCCACCAGCAGAGAGGAAAACCTCAATGAGCAGTTCTTC | CATSREENLNEQFF
TRBD1 | TRBJ1-5 | TRBV15 | - | TGTGCCACCAGCAGAGATTCGGCAGGGGGGAGCAATCAGCCCCAGCATTTT | CATSRDSAGGSNQPQHF
- | TRBJ2-1 | TRBV15 | - | TGTGCCACCAGCAGAGATTTGGCGAACAATGAGCAGTTCTTC | CATSRDLANNEQFF
- | TRBJ1-1 | TRBV29-1 | once | TGCAGCGTTGACCGCGGCAGGGACCACACTGAAGCTTTCTTT | CSVDRGRDHTEAFF
- | TRBJ1-1 | TRBV6-5 | - | TGTGCCAGCAACCCAAGGACAGCGGGCACTGAAGCTTTCTTT | CASNPRTAGTEAFF
- | TRBJ1-1 | TRBV5-1 | - | TGCGCCAGCAGTGCCGGGGGGAACACTGAAGTTTTCTTT | CASSAGGNTEVFF
- | TRBJ2-7 | TRBV29-1 | once | TGCAGCGTTGTGCGCGTCGACAGCTCAAACCCCTACGAGCAGTACTTC | CSVVRVDSSNPYEQYF
- | TRBJ2-1 | TRBV29-1 | - | TGCAGCGTTGAAGATGATGAGCAGTTCTTC | CSVEDDEQFF
- | TRBJ2-1 | TRBV19 | few | TGTGCCAGTAGTATAGCGTGGTCCTACAATGAGCAGTTCTTC | CASSIAWSYNEQFF
- | TRBJ2-7 | TRBV27 | - | TGTGCCAGCAGTTATAGAGTTTCCTACGAGCAGTACTTC | CASSYRVSYEQYF
TRBD1 | TRBJ1-2 | TRBV12-3/TRBV12-4 | - | TGTGCCAGCAGTCCGGGACAGGAAAACTATGGCTACACCTTC | CASSPGQENYGYTF
TRBD2 | TRBJ2-2 | TRBV12-3/TRBV12-4 | - | TGTGCCAGCAGTATAGCGGGGAACACCGGGGAGCTGTTTTTT | CASSIAGNTGELFF
TRBD1 | TRBJ1-3 | TRBV6-5 | - | TGTGCCAGCAGAAGGACAGGGGATACTGGAAACACCATATATTTT | CASRRTGDTGNTIYF
- | TRBJ2-7 | TRBV5-1 | - | TGCGCCAGCAGCCTGTGGGGTTCGGCCTACGAGCAGTACTTC | CASSLWGSAYEQYF
TRBD2 | TRBJ2-1 | TRBV6-6 | - | TGTGCCAGCCGGGGGAGTGCGGGAGAGGTCACCTACAATGAGCAGTTCTTC | CASRGSAGEVTYNEQFF
- | TRBJ2-1 | TRBV13 | - | TGTGCCAGCAGCTTAATGGCCACTAACAACAATGAGCAGTTCTTC | CASSLMATNNNEQFF
TRBD1 | TRBJ2-7 | TRBV29-1 | - | TGCAGCGTTGTCCGACACAGGGGCGACGAGCAGTACTTC | CSVVRHRGDEQYF
- | TRBJ2-7 | TRBV29-1 | few | TGCAGCGTTGCGGGCAGACTCACCTACGAGCAGTACTTC | CSVAGRLTYEQYF
- | TRBJ2-4 | TRBV30 | - | TGTGCCTGGAGTGTAGGGGCGCAACCCAACATTCAGTACTTC | CAWSVGAQPNIQYF
- | TRBJ1-3 | TRBV7-8 | - | TGTGCCAGCAGCTCCACCGCGAGCTCTGGAAGCACCATATATTTT | CASSSTASSGSTIYF
- | TRBJ1-1 | TRBV29-1 | few | TGCAGCGTCCCCCTGGCCAGCACTGAAGCTTTCTTT | CSVPLASTEAFF